Listed here is a single T cell receptor (beta chain). The CDR3 runs 14 residues. The V and J ends lost 4 bases and 0 bases respectively, with 8 bases between them. Germline V CDR1 and CDR2: LGHDT, YNNKEL (reference sequence). Study processing details: Nucleated cell number was recorded as an estimate derived from reference gene primer amplification. Some clones are missing from TCRdb's copy, which holds only in-frame ones; the method was immunoSEQ multiplex PCR. That table gives V, J and clone size, and the DNA gave D and trimming. The table includes about 72,000 clones, roughly 86% detected once. This sample is part of a study of blood T cell repertoires in COVID-19. Study as a whole: Specimens from acute and convalescent COVID-19 originated in the United States, Italy and Spain. PBMCs, B-cell-depleted T cells, or T cells provided the cDNA or gDNA that made up the material.

This TCR derives from a man aged 45-65 years with acute or convalescent COVID-19. This chain connects TRBV3-1 (or the pseudogene TRBV3-2) to TRBJ2-3; unclear D gene. Material: peripheral blood. The CDR3 is CASSLPGSTDTQYF. The DNA of the CDR3 is TGTGCCAGCAGCCTGCCGGGTAGCACAGATACGCAGTATTTT.